Following are 16 T cell receptor beta chains from one sample sequenced in a study of blood T cells in healthy people across ages. Next came a second PCR, run for about 7 to 12 cycles, which used a sample-barcoded 5' primer along with a J-beta primer mix. TCRdb called the 5' RACE reads again in MiXCR, with one record for every CDR3 protein. The sample yields hundreds of thousands of distinct CDR3 sequences, roughly 35% seen once. Material for sequencing was blood. These receptors were obtained from a man aged 18 to 35 in good health.

A note on this clonotype: This may stem from a read error, because a much larger clone lies one nucleotide away. The rearrangement joins TRBV27 to TRBJ1-2; TRBD1 is a possible D gene (6 bases). The CDR3 is 13 residues long. V gave up 5 bases and J gave up 1 base, with 8 bases separating them. From germline, CDR1 is MNHEY and CDR2 SMNVEV (reference sequence). CDR3 DNA sequence: TGTGCCAGCAGTGGAGGGGGTAACTATGGCTACACCTTC. Translation: CASSGGGNYGYTF.

The V call is TRBV3-1, the J call TRBJ2-5; unclear D gene. Germline CDR1 LGHDT, CDR2 YNNKEL (reference sequence). The CDR3 has 12 amino acids. V lost 2 bases to trimming and J lost 5 bases, with 6 bases between them. This CDR3 is CASSQNRETQYF. DNA for the CDR3: TGTGCCAGCAGCCAAAACCGCGAGACCCAGTACTTC.

This clonotype showed up just a few times. The V and J genes are TRBV4-3 and TRBJ2-1, with TRBD2 matching over 7 bases. V was clipped by 0 bases and J by 7 bases; unmatched bases: 6. There are 15 residues in the CDR3. Germline V lookup: CDR1 LGHNA, CDR2 YSLEER. This CDR3 reads CASSQESGAGNEQFF. CDR3 sequence (DNA): TGCGCCAGCAGCCAAGAAAGCGGGGCGGGAAATGAGCAGTTCTTC.

The chain joins TRBV5-8 to TRBJ1-2, with D possibly TRBD1 on 5 matching bases. The CDR3 has 13 residues. Germline lookup yields CDR1 SGHTS and CDR2 YDEGEE. Trimming pared 4 bases from V and 7 bases from J, leaving 14 bases between. DNA of the CDR3: TGTGCCAGCAGCCCTCGCAGGGTCCCTGGCTACACCTTC. Its translation is CASSPRRVPGYTF.

The rearrangement links TRBV20-1 to TRBJ1-1; D possibly corresponds to TRBD1 (6 bases). Germline V CDR1 and CDR2: DFQATT, SNEGSKA (reference sequence). This CDR3 is built from 12 residues. The V end was cut by 5 bases, the J end by 8 bases, with 15 bases between. CDR3 sequence (DNA): TGCAGTGCTTTACAGGGAACCATGGAAGCTTTCTTT. Encoded protein: CSALQGTMEAFF.

This rearrangement joins TRBV25-1 to TRBJ1-4; D gene ambiguous. Trimming left V 4 bases short and J 7 bases short, with 10 bases between. CDR3 length equals 13 residues. The V gene's germline CDR1 is MGHDK and CDR2 SYGVNS. Here the CDR3 reads CASSGHRPEKLFF. The CDR3 DNA sequence: TGTGCCAGCAGTGGCCATAGACCTGAAAAACTGTTTTTT.

On this clonotype itself: Relative to the germline gene, one junction end is altered; a read error may explain this. The chain has TRBV3-1 and TRBJ1-2, with D maybe TRBD1 (5 bases). In germline, CDR1 is LGHDT, CDR2 YNNKEL (reference sequence). The CDR3 is made up of 14 amino acids. The CDR3 region is CASSPTEGRNGCTF. CDR3 sequence (DNA): TGTGCCAGCAGTCCTACAGAGGGGAGGAATGGCTGCACCTTC.

This clonotype was detected only once. The chain is built from TRBV20-1 and TRBJ2-1; no clear D gene. The CDR3 loop spans 13 amino acids. Germline CDR1 DFQATT, CDR2 SNEGSKA (reference sequence). Deletions cut 2 bases from V and 4 bases from J, with 9 bases between. The CDR3 DNA reads TGCAGTGCTAGACTGGACCAGTACAATGAGCAGTTCTTC. This encodes CSARLDQYNEQFF.

This chain uses TRBV6-6 with TRBJ2-7, with D tentatively TRBD1 (6 bases). The V gene's germline CDR1 is MNHNY and CDR2 SVGAGI (reference sequence). This CDR3 contains 12 residues. The ends were cut back, 11 bases at V and 0 bases at J, with 11 bases in the middle. Here the CDR3 reads CAGKGDSYEQYF. CDR3 DNA: TGTGCCGGCAAGGGGGACTCCTACGAGCAGTACTTC.

The rearrangement joins TRBV28 to TRBJ1-5, with 12 bases fitting TRBD1. Germline lookup yields CDR1 MDHEN and CDR2 SYDVKM. The V and J ends lost 3 bases and 9 bases, in that order; junction bases with no gene match: 9. The CDR3 is 16 amino acids. The CDR3 coding sequence is TGTGCCAGCAGTTTGGGGGACAGGGGGCTCCTGTGGCCCCAGCATTTT. Translation: CASSLGDRGLLWPQHF.

The genes are TRBV21-1 and TRBJ1-2. TRBV21-1 is designated a pseudogene. CDR3 length: 12 residues. For the CDR3, the DNA is TGTGCCGGCTTGGTGGGGTTCTATGGCTACACCTTC. Protein sequence: CAGLVGFYGYTF.

In its sample, this clonotype was seen a few times. This rearrangement joins TRBV9 to TRBJ2-1, with D perhaps matching TRBD2 (5 bases). V was cut by 0 bases and J by 0 bases, with 13 bases left in between. This CDR3 region has 17 residues. Germline CDR1 SGDLS, CDR2 YYNGEE. The DNA for the CDR3 is TGTGCCAGCAGCGTAGCTACGGGGAGTAGCTCCTACAATGAGCAGTTCTTC. It codes for CASSVATGSSSYNEQFF. Full variable domain (remainder filled in from reference TRBV9 and TRBJ2-1): DSGVTQTPKHLITATGQRVTLRCSPRSGDLSVYWYQQSLDQGLQFLIQYYNGEERAKGNILERFSAQQFPDLHSELNLSSLELGDSALYFCASSVATGSSSYNEQFFGPGTRLTVL.

This clonotype was detected many times. V usage is TRBV12-3 or TRBV12-4 and J usage is TRBJ1-2; no firm D call. The CDR3 length is 10 residues. V was pared by 7 bases and J by 8 bases, with 8 bases between. Here the CDR3 DNA reads TGTGCCAGCATGGGAGGCGGCTACACCTTC. The encoded protein is CASMGGGYTF.

The chain employs TRBV4-3 and TRBJ2-1; 7 positions agree with TRBD1. The CDR3 covers 17 residues. The V segment lost 4 bases and the J segment 3 bases; nucleotides outside the gene matches: 12. CDR1 and CDR2 (germline): LGHNA, YSLEER. The CDR3 sequence is CASSRDTGTVNYNEQFF. The DNA for the CDR3 is TGCGCCAGCAGCCGAGACACCGGGACAGTAAACTACAATGAGCAGTTCTTC.

This clonotype was counted between two and nine times. The CDR3 here is CASSPRPAGLSEQYF. As DNA, the CDR3 is TGTGCCAGCAGTCCTCGCCCCGCGGGGTTGTCCGAGCAGTACTTC. The V gene is TRBV5-5, the J gene TRBJ2-7, with D perhaps TRBD2 (6 bases). The V and J ends lost 5 bases and 6 bases respectively, with 21 bases between them. In germline, CDR1 is SGHKS, CDR2 YYEKEE (reference sequence). The CDR3 sequence is 15 residues long.

This clonotype was observed at least ten times. The chain links TRBV29-1 to TRBJ2-3; 8 bases are a match to TRBD1. The CDR3 is made up of 14 amino acids. Germline values: CDR1 SQVTM, CDR2 ANQGSEA. V was clipped by 4 bases and J by 4 bases; unmatched bases: 7. CDR3 region: CSVGGQGMPDTQYF. The CDR3 coding sequence is TGCAGCGTTGGTGGACAGGGAATGCCAGATACGCAGTATTTT.